The 10 T cell receptor beta chains in this list originate from one sample, sequenced in a study of cytomegalovirus exposure and HLA in healthy donors. This PCR relied on a set of 60 Vbeta primers and 13 Jbeta primers. Clones were read by immunoSEQ multiplex PCR, and TCRdb kept only the in-frame ones, dropping some. The sample lists 95,000 to 100,000 clones, roughly 79% occurring once. The sample was PBMCs. All receptors derive from a man in his forties in good health and CMV-seronegative.

The V call is TRBV2, the J call TRBJ1-2, with 11 bases lining up with TRBD1. Unmatched junction bases numbered 0, after V lost 1 base and J lost 8 bases. The CDR3 has 13 amino acids. In germline, CDR1 is SNHLY, CDR2 FYNNEI. The CDR3 protein is CASSEGTGGGYTF. CDR3 bases: TGTGCCAGCAGTGAAGGGACAGGGGGCGGCTACACCTTC.

The rearrangement links TRBV12-5 to TRBJ2-6; D is undetermined. V lost 5 bases, J lost 1 base, and 9 bases lay in between. Germline CDR1 is LGHNT and CDR2 is FRNRAP. The CDR3 loop spans 15 amino acids. This CDR3 is CASGPPVSGANVLTF. The CDR3 bases are TGTGCTAGTGGTCCCCCAGTTTCTGGGGCCAACGTCCTGACTTTC.

This chain uses TRBV29-1 with TRBJ2-5; 7 nucleotides line up with TRBD1. The CDR3 runs 13 residues. Germline values: CDR1 SQVTM, CDR2 ANQGSEA. V was clipped by 3 bases and J by 5 bases; unmatched bases: 6. In DNA, the CDR3 is TGCAGCGTTGACAGGGGGTTAAAGGAGACCCAGTACTTC. It codes for CSVDRGLKETQYF.

This chain links TRBV7-9 with TRBJ2-3; 14 bases line up with TRBD2. This CDR3 is 18 amino acids long. After removal of 5 bases from V and 3 bases from J, the junction contained 10 bases not matched to a gene. Germline V gene lookup returns CDR1 SEHNR and CDR2 FQNEAQ (reference sequence). This CDR3 reads CASSHRTSGGKGTDTQYF. In nucleotides, the CDR3 is TGTGCCAGCAGCCACCGGACTAGCGGGGGGAAGGGGACAGATACGCAGTATTTT.

This sequence joins TRBV12-5 and TRBJ2-3, with TRBD2 matching over 11 bases. Trimming took 3 bases from V and 2 from J; bases not matched to a gene: 7. In germline, CDR1 is LGHNT, CDR2 FRNRAP. CDR3 length: 17 amino acids. The CDR3: CASGFLSGGAVTDTQYF. CDR3 in DNA: TGTGCTAGTGGTTTCCTTAGCGGGGGGGCGGTCACAGATACGCAGTATTTT. The full variable domain, completed using reference TRBV12-5 and TRBJ2-3, is DARVTQTPRHKVTEMGQEVTMRCQPILGHNTVFWYRQTMMQGLELLAYFRNRAPLDDSGMPKDRFSAEMPDATLATLKIQPSEPRDSAVYFCASGFLSGGAVTDTQYFGPGTRLTVL.

V is TRBV19 and J is TRBJ1-6; 8 bases map to TRBD1. This CDR3 contains 15 residues. J gave up 6 bases and V 2 bases, and 3 bases lay outside the gene matches. CDR1 and CDR2 (germline): LNHDA, SQIVND (reference sequence). The CDR3, as DNA: TGTGCCAGTAGTATACAGGGGGCCGGTAATTCACCCCTCCACTTT. Translating it yields CASSIQGAGNSPLHF.

The sample holds a few counts of this clone. Other DNA sequences within the sample encode an identical CDR3. V and J are TRBV6-5 and TRBJ1-1; tentative D call: TRBD1 (6 bases). The CDR3 totals 14 residues. V lost 6 bases and J lost 0, with 11 bases in between. Germline CDR1 is MNHEY and CDR2 is SVGAGI. This CDR3 reads CASRYGTMNTEAFF. In DNA, the CDR3 is TGTGCCAGCAGATACGGGACAATGAACACTGAAGCTTTCTTT.

This clone was detected only a few times. This chain joins TRBV6-6 and TRBJ1-2, with unresolved D. The CDR3 runs 15 residues. Germline CDR1 MNHNY, CDR2 SVGAGI (reference sequence). V lost 2 bases and J 4 bases, leaving 14 bases between the germline ends. Here the CDR3 reads CASSYEAGLSYGYTF. The CDR3 DNA reads TGTGCCAGCAGTTACGAGGCGGGGTTGAGCTATGGCTACACCTTC.

This clone was observed a few times. The V gene is TRBV4-2, the J gene TRBJ2-1; 10 bases map to TRBD2. The CDR3 is 16 amino acids. With V trimmed by 1 base and J by 4 bases, 4 bases remained unmatched. From germline, CDR1 is LGHNA and CDR2 YNFKEQ. This chain's CDR3 is CASSQVPSGSYNEQFF. The CDR3 DNA follows: TGTGCCAGCAGCCAAGTCCCTAGCGGGAGTTACAATGAGCAGTTCTTC.

This clone was observed a handful of times. This rearrangement joins TRBV4-1 to TRBJ2-7; D is tentatively TRBD1 or TRBD2 (5 bases each). Germline V gene sequence: CDR1 MGHRA, CDR2 YSYEKL. The CDR3 loop spans 15 amino acids. With 3 bases removed from V and 3 bases from J, the gap between germline ends came to 15 bases. The CDR3 loop reads CASSQFEVGDYEQYV. CDR3 nucleotide sequence: TGCGCCAGCAGCCAGTTCGAGGTGGGGGACTACGAGCAGTACGTC.